The 3 T cell receptor beta chains given below trace back to one sample, sequenced in a study of blood T cell repertoires in COVID-19. Assay: immunoSEQ multiplex PCR; the TCRdb copy retains only in-frame clones and omits some. The top ten clones hold around 2.6% of a sample with roughly 72,000 clones, approximately 87% of them seen once. Sequenced input: peripheral blood. The receptors come from a human donor in a cohort sampled during active COVID-19.

V usage is TRBV5-6 and J usage is TRBJ2-7; no clear D. Germline values: CDR1 SGHDT, CDR2 YYEEEE. The CDR3 covers 15 residues. V lost 0 bases and J 0 bases, leaving 10 bases between the germline ends. Written as DNA, the CDR3 is TGTGCCAGCAGCTTGGGGGTTGCAGGCTCCTACGAGCAGTACTTC. It codes for CASSLGVAGSYEQYF. The variable domain in full, completed from reference TRBV5-6 and TRBJ2-7, reads DAGVTQSPTHLIKTRGQQVTLRCSPKSGHDTVSWYQQALGQGPQFIFQYYEEEERQRGNFPDRFSGHQFPNYSSELNVNALLLGDSALYLCASSLGVAGSYEQYFGPGTRLTVT.

The rearrangement uses TRBV4-3 and TRBJ2-5; 8 positions agree with TRBD2. V shed 0 bases and J 7 bases; nucleotides not matched to a gene: 13. The CDR3 is made up of 17 amino acids. The V gene's germline CDR1 is LGHNA and CDR2 YSLEER. CDR3 sequence reads: CASSQDGSGALRSTQYF. The CDR3 region has the DNA TGCGCCAGCAGCCAAGATGGTAGCGGGGCCCTAAGATCGACCCAGTACTTC.

The CDR3 DNA follows: TGTGCCAGCAGTTACGGGGCGGGAGGAAGCACAGATACGCAGTATTTT. Translation: CASSYGAGGSTDTQYF. This chain uses TRBV6-5 with TRBJ2-3; 8 bases fit TRBD2. Germline V gives CDR1 MNHEY, CDR2 SVGAGI. V gave up 2 bases and J gave up 0 bases; unmatched junction bases: 4. The CDR3 contains 16 residues.